This is a list of T cell receptor beta chains from one sample in a study of breast tumors, draining lymph nodes, adjacent tissues. TCRdb used MiXCR to reprocess the multiplex PCR reads, holding one entry per CDR3 protein. The table records around 190,000 distinct CDR3 sequences, roughly a third of them present only once. Sequencing used axillary lymph node tissue. These receptors originate from a female donor with breast cancer. Some clones in this sample may be carry-over from other donors' samples. Both conserved end residues are part of each CDR3. Each record gives: D gene, clone size, J gene, V gene, CDR3 protein, CDR3 DNA. The D gene is left open where the match is weak. Not all rows give a size; the values are once, few, many and, for expanded clones, a class.

>TRBD1|few|TRBJ2-2|TRBV27
CASRDTGTGNTGELFF
TGTGCCAGCAGGGATACCGGGACAGGGAACACCGGGGAGCTGTTTTTT
>TRBD1|.|TRBJ1-2|TRBV6-1
CASSPGQAINYGYTF
TGTGCCAGCAGCCCGGGACAGGCAATTAACTATGGCTACACCTTC
>.|many|TRBJ2-1|TRBV11-2
CASSFGFNEQFF
TGTGCCAGCAGCTTTGGGTTCAATGAGCAGTTCTTC
>.|many|TRBJ1-5|TRBV14
CASSPGSGNQPQHF
TGTGCCAGCAGTCCTGGCTCAGGAAATCAGCCCCAGCATTTT
>.|many|TRBJ1-2|TRBV27
CASSPRGGYGYTF
TGTGCCAGCAGCCCCCGGGGGGGCTATGGCTACACCTTC
>.|many|TRBJ2-7|TRBV7-2
CASSLDSGSEQYF
TGTGCCAGCAGCTTGGATAGCGGATCCGAGCAGTACTTC
>.|many|TRBJ2-5|TRBV7-8
CASSLMARQETQYF
TGTGCCAGCAGCTTAATGGCCCGGCAAGAGACCCAGTACTTC
>TRBD2|many|TRBJ2-2|TRBV7-8
CASSLREGSNTGELFF
TGTGCCAGCAGCTTGCGGGAGGGTTCGAACACCGGGGAGCTGTTTTTT
>TRBD1|.|TRBJ2-5|TRBV12-3/TRBV12-4
CASSSRTGRRETQYF
TGTGCCAGCAGCTCCAGGACAGGGAGAAGGGAGACCCAGTACTTC
>.|.|TRBJ2-4|TRBV4-1
CASSQVGGNIQYF
TGCGCCAGCAGCCAAGTGGGCGGGAACATTCAGTACTTC
>.|many|TRBJ2-3|TRBV9
CASSVAPSSAADTQYF
TGTGCCAGCAGCGTAGCCCCCTCTAGCGCTGCGGATACGCAGTATTTT
>.|many|TRBJ2-1|TRBV11-3
CASSLNGNEQFF
TGTGCCAGCAGCTTAAACGGGAATGAGCAGTTCTTC
>TRBD2|.|TRBJ2-5|TRBV7-3
CASSLGRGRAGETQYF
TGTGCCAGCAGCTTAGGGCGCGGGAGGGCCGGGGAGACCCAGTACTTC
>.|few|TRBJ1-1|TRBV5-6
CASSFGGADTEAFF
TGTGCCAGCAGCTTTGGCGGGGCTGACACTGAAGCTTTCTTT
>.|many|TRBJ1-2|TRBV5-1
CASSPEKGGYTF
TGCGCCAGCAGCCCCGAGAAGGGGGGCTACACCTTC
>.|.|TRBJ2-1|TRBV25-1
CASSAWDGGGSSYNEQFF
TGTGCCAGCAGTGCTTGGGACGGGGGCGGGAGCTCCTACAATGAGCAGTTCTTC
>.|once|TRBJ1-1|TRBV20-1
CSAREGNTEAFF
TGCAGTGCTAGAGAAGGGAACACTGAAGCTTTCTTT
>.|.|TRBJ1-2|TRBV24-1
CATSAGGSNGYTF
TGTGCCACCAGTGCAGGAGGCTCAAATGGCTACACCTTC
>.|many|TRBJ2-7|TRBV5-8
CASSFRDGHYEQYF
TGTGCCAGCAGCTTCCGGGACGGACACTACGAGCAGTACTTC
>.|many|TRBJ2-7|TRBV12-3/TRBV12-4
CASSLQAYEQYF
TGTGCCAGCAGTTTACAGGCCTACGAGCAGTACTTC
>.|.|TRBJ1-1|TRBV20-1
CSASGTRAGTMNTEAFF
TGCAGTGCTAGCGGGACACGGGCAGGGACCATGAACACTGAAGCTTTCTTT
>TRBD2|many|TRBJ2-1|TRBV12-3/TRBV12-4
CASSRGLAGNEQFF
TGTGCCAGCAGCAGGGGACTAGCTGGGAATGAGCAGTTCTTC
>TRBD1|many|TRBJ1-5|TRBV20-1
CSAVDRYSNQPQHF
TGCAGTGCTGTGGACAGGTATAGCAATCAGCCCCAGCATTTT
>.|.|TRBJ2-1|TRBV28
CASSSLGGALYNEQFF
TGTGCCAGCAGTTCTCTCGGCGGGGCTTTGTACAATGAGCAGTTCTTC
>.|many|TRBJ1-2|TRBV2
CASSERGSYGYTF
TGTGCCAGCAGTGAAAGGGGGTCCTATGGCTACACCTTC
>.|.|TRBJ1-2|TRBV6-5
CASSYSLTHQDYGYTF
TGTGCCAGCAGTTACTCGCTCACCCACCAGGACTATGGCTACACCTTC
>.|many|TRBJ1-4|TRBV4-1
CASSQEYANEKLFF
TGCGCCAGCAGCCAAGAATACGCTAATGAAAAACTGTTTTTT
>TRBD1|.|TRBJ2-2|TRBV7-9
CASSLALDRGAGELFF
TGTGCCAGCAGCTTAGCCCTTGACAGGGGTGCCGGGGAGCTGTTTTTT
>TRBD1|.|TRBJ1-1|TRBV2
CASSVGQKAEAFF
TGTGCCAGCAGTGTGGGACAGAAGGCTGAAGCTTTCTTT
>TRBD1|many|TRBJ2-1|TRBV11-3
CASTAPGQRDNEQFF
TGTGCCAGCACCGCACCGGGACAGCGCGACAATGAGCAGTTCTTC
>TRBD1|many|TRBJ2-7|TRBV12-3/TRBV12-4
CASVDRGHGEQYF
TGTGCCAGCGTCGACAGGGGGCACGGCGAGCAGTACTTC
>TRBD2|.|TRBJ2-1|TRBV10-3
CAITRPGLAGYNEQFF
TGTGCCATCACTCGGCCCGGACTAGCGGGGTACAATGAGCAGTTCTTC
>TRBD1|many|TRBJ2-7|TRBV29-1
CSVEDRGTGSYEQYF
TGCAGCGTTGAAGATCGTGGGACAGGGTCCTACGAGCAGTACTTC
>.|many|TRBJ2-7|TRBV7-9
CASSPGFRSSYEQYF
TGTGCCAGCAGCCCCGGGTTTAGGTCGTCCTACGAGCAGTACTTC
>.|.|TRBJ2-5|TRBV20-1
CSEGGGEETQYF
TGCAGTGAGGGGGGCGGGGAAGAGACCCAGTACTTC
>TRBD2|.|TRBJ2-3|TRBV20-1
CSARGLAGGADTQYF
TGCAGTGCCAGGGGACTAGCGGGAGGGGCAGATACGCAGTATTTT
>TRBD2|.|TRBJ2-3|TRBV15
CATSSQKGLAGGTDTQYF
TGTGCCACCAGCAGCCAGAAGGGACTAGCGGGAGGCACAGATACGCAGTATTTT
>.|many|TRBJ1-6|TRBV6-5
CASSYQAGTGSPLHF
TGTGCCAGCAGTTACCAGGCCGGGACTGGTTCACCCCTCCACTTT
>TRBD2|many|TRBJ2-5|TRBV5-8
CASSSLGAGAPKETQYF
TGTGCCAGCAGCTCCCTAGGAGCGGGGGCCCCGAAGGAGACCCAGTACTTC
>.|many|TRBJ2-1|TRBV19
CASRNPGGANEQFF
TGTGCCAGTAGGAACCCAGGTGGGGCCAATGAGCAGTTCTTC
>TRBD1|many|TRBJ2-7|TRBV13
CASSYKSGGYEQYF
TGTGCCAGCAGCTATAAATCAGGGGGCTACGAGCAGTACTTC
>.|once|TRBJ2-1|TRBV25-1
CASSGRPNEQFF
TGTGCCAGCAGCGGGCGGCCGAATGAGCAGTTCTTC
>.|many|TRBJ2-7|TRBV19
CASSIDPRLSYEQYF
TGTGCCAGTAGTATAGATCCCCGACTCTCCTACGAGCAGTACTTC
>TRBD1|many|TRBJ2-7|TRBV5-1
CASSWAGGTYEQYF
TGCGCCAGCAGCTGGGCAGGGGGAACCTACGAGCAGTACTTC
>TRBD1|few|TRBJ2-7|TRBV12-3/TRBV12-4
CASSSLTGTGSSYEQYF
TGTGCCAGCAGTAGCCTGACCGGGACAGGTAGCTCCTACGAGCAGTACTTC
>.|many|TRBJ2-7|TRBV6-5
CASSLAGAYEQYF
TGTGCCAGCAGCTTAGCAGGTGCCTACGAGCAGTACTTC
>TRBD2|many|TRBJ2-7|TRBV4-1
CASSQVPSGATYEQYF
TGCGCCAGCAGCCAAGTCCCTAGCGGGGCAACCTACGAGCAGTACTTC
>TRBD1|.|TRBJ1-4|TRBV11-2
CASSLTSRGINEKLFF
TGTGCCAGCAGCTTAACTAGCAGGGGGATTAATGAAAAACTGTTTTTT
>TRBD2|many|TRBJ2-3|TRBV7-3
CASSPPPTSELTDTQYF
TGTGCCAGCAGCCCACCCCCCACTAGCGAGCTCACAGATACGCAGTATTTT
>TRBD2|many|TRBJ2-1|TRBV7-9
CASRQSGTKYEQFF
TGTGCCAGCAGGCAATCCGGGACTAAGTATGAGCAGTTCTTC
>.|many|TRBJ2-5|TRBV5-1
CASSLGNRGETQYF
TGCGCCAGCAGCTTGGGTAATCGGGGAGAGACCCAGTACTTC